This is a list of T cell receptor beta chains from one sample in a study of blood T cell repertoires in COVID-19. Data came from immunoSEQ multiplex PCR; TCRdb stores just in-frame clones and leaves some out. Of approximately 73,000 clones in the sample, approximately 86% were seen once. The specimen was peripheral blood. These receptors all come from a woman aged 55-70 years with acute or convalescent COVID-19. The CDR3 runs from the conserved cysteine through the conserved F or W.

CASSLGQGSNEQYF	TRBV5-4	TRBJ2-7
CASRAKARDTGELFF	TRBV13	TRBJ2-2
CASSLRGRLSYNEQFF	TRBV28	TRBJ2-1
CASSLVGQTYEQYF	TRBV7-8	TRBJ2-7
CASSFLAGNEQFF	TRBV5-6	TRBJ2-1
CASSLLRTIEQYF	TRBV11-2	TRBJ2-7
CASSPGLAINNEQFF	TRBV18	TRBJ2-1
CSARVPLAGGPSSYNEQFF	TRBV29-1	TRBJ2-1
CAAMGASNTIYF	TRBV6-5	TRBJ1-3
CASTSGGVSGISPLHF	TRBV28	TRBJ1-6
CASSYYTGSEQFF	TRBV6-5	TRBJ2-1
CASSSTTGYEQYF	TRBV7-3	TRBJ2-7
CASSFDRSYTF	TRBV12-3/TRBV12-4	TRBJ1-2
CATRGGARQPQHF	TRBV19	TRBJ1-5
CASSLTAGVGNTIYF	TRBV28	TRBJ1-3
CASRVAGGTYEQYF	TRBV2	TRBJ2-7
CASSLSLYNSPLHF	TRBV27	TRBJ1-6
CASSFQGGYNEQFF	TRBV27	TRBJ2-1
CASSSTLAGVYEQYF	TRBV27	TRBJ2-7
CASSARGPFNSNQPQHF	TRBV7-3	TRBJ1-5
CASSLAPAGVTDTQYF	TRBV7-2	TRBJ2-3
CASSVGNRPNEQYF	TRBV9	TRBJ2-7
CASSLTGTEGETQYF	TRBV18	TRBJ2-5
CASSLTPDRNSEQYF	TRBV7-3	TRBJ2-7
CASSKPFSGGGAYNEQFF	TRBV25-1	TRBJ2-1
CASRLGQARNEQFF	TRBV28	TRBJ2-1
CASSLEVMGEQYF	TRBV7-3	TRBJ2-7
CASSTGKFSYEQYF	TRBV9	TRBJ2-7
CASSPQGGDTIYF	TRBV7-2	TRBJ1-3
CASSPQGQGGNTIYF	TRBV18	TRBJ1-3
CASSPDRDQPQHF	TRBV18	TRBJ1-5
CASSSRNADRGETQYF	TRBV5-1	TRBJ2-5
CASSLRTGNTEAFF	TRBV14	TRBJ1-1
CASSPPTPSSYNSPLHF	TRBV18	TRBJ1-6
CSVNRDRGHEQYF	TRBV29-1	TRBJ2-7
CASSGTQGYGYTF	TRBV6-2/TRBV6-3	TRBJ1-2
CASSLEAGGVYYGYTF	TRBV7-2	TRBJ1-2
CASSVGDLVGYTF	TRBV9	TRBJ1-2
CASTFGGTGELFF	TRBV4-2	TRBJ2-2
CASSHRDTYSGANVLTF	TRBV7-7	TRBJ2-6
CAARQGRIQPQHF	TRBV28	TRBJ1-5
CASSLEVSGSRYNEQFF	TRBV7-6	TRBJ2-1
CASSLGTSGQETQYF	TRBV11-2	TRBJ2-5